Presented here are 30 T cell receptor beta chains from one specimen sequenced in a study of T cell repertoires in cytomegalovirus infection. TCRdb called the reads again in MiXCR, with one record for every CDR3 protein. The data contain roughly 81,000 distinct CDR3 sequences, 3.7% of them singletons. Specimen: PBMCs. The origin of the receptors is a human donor in good health (CMV status not recorded). Some clones in this sample may be carry-over from other donors' samples.

The table lists this clonotype with many counts. The chain combines TRBV28 with TRBJ2-1; TRBD2 might be the D (7 bases). The ends were cut back, 6 bases at V and 6 bases at J, with 15 bases in the middle. The CDR3 totals 14 residues. Germline CDR1 and CDR2: MDHEN and SYDVKM. CDR3 sequence (DNA): TGTGCCAGCAGGAAAAGAGGGGGGGGCAATGAGCAGTTCTTC. Protein product: CASRKRGGGNEQFF.

This clonotype showed up many times. V usage is TRBV5-1 and J usage is TRBJ1-4; 9 bases agree with TRBD1. Germline CDR1 SGHRS, CDR2 YFSETQ. CDR3 length: 16 amino acids. Losses at the gene ends were 4 bases for V and 8 bases for J; bases not matched to a gene: 12. CDR3 loop: CASSLSGTGTPEKLFF. CDR3 DNA sequence: TGCGCCAGCAGCCTGTCCGGGACAGGGACCCCAGAAAAACTGTTTTTT.

This clonotype was seen many times. The gene calls are TRBV24-1 and TRBJ2-3; TRBD1 matches 10 bases. The CDR3 sequence is 16 residues long. Germline CDR1 reads KGHDR; CDR2 reads SFDVKD. The junction had 9 bases not matched to a gene; V was cut back by 4 bases and J by 6 bases. The DNA for the CDR3 is TGTGCCACCAGTGAGTCGGGACAGGGGTCCCGGGATACGCAGTATTTT. Translating it yields CATSESGQGSRDTQYF.

This clonotype was counted many times. The rearrangement joins TRBV11-2 to TRBJ2-1; no clear D gene. The germline CDR1 and CDR2 sequences are SGHAT and FQNNGV. This CDR3 spans 13 amino acids. The ends were cut back, 2 bases at V and 1 base at J, with 3 bases in the middle. CDR3 coding DNA: TGTGCCAGCAGCTTATCGTCCTACAATGAGCAGTTCTTC. Amino acids: CASSLSSYNEQFF.

This clonotype was seen ten or more times. The rearrangement uses TRBV7-2 and TRBJ1-2; tentative D call: TRBD1 (5 bases). This CDR3 has 15 residues. V was clipped by 5 bases and J by 6 bases, with 19 bases between them. Germline CDR1 SGHTA, CDR2 FQGNSA. CDR3 in DNA: TGTGCCAGCAGCCCAACCATCGGGACCGCGCATGGCTACACCTTC. Translation gives CASSPTIGTAHGYTF.

This clonotype was recorded many times. The chain joins TRBV7-6 to TRBJ1-6; no clear D. Germline values: CDR1 SGHVS, CDR2 FNYEAQ. The CDR3 is made up of 14 amino acids. Trimming cost V 2 bases and J 8 bases, with 10 bases left between them. CDR3 residues: CASSLRGVDSPLHF. The DNA of the CDR3 is TGTGCCAGCAGCTTACGGGGAGTTGATTCACCCCTCCACTTT.

This clonotype appeared many times. The chain combines TRBV6-5 with TRBJ2-7, with D perhaps given as TRBD1 or TRBD2 (6 bases each). The CDR3 covers 12 residues. Germline CDR1 MNHEY, CDR2 SVGAGI. The V gene lost 6 bases and the J gene lost 6 bases, with 12 bases spanning the gap. CDR3 coding DNA: TGTGCCAGCAGAGGGGGGCTGAGCGAGCAGTACTTC. Its translation: CASRGGLSEQYF.

This clonotype was found many times. The rearrangement uses TRBV7-9 and TRBJ1-2, with 9 bases matching TRBD1. V was clipped by 3 bases and J by 8 bases; unmatched bases: 10. Germline V CDR1 and CDR2: SEHNR, FQNEAQ (reference sequence). CDR3 length: 15 amino acids. The CDR3 DNA sequence: TGTGCCAGCAGCTTGGAACAGGGGGCATACCGGGGCTACACCTTC. Residues: CASSLEQGAYRGYTF.

This clonotype has a count of ten or more. The chain carries TRBV28 and TRBJ2-3; a possible D gene is TRBD2 (6 bases). V lost 2 bases to trimming and J lost 1 base, with 10 bases between them. Germline V CDR1 and CDR2: MDHEN, SYDVKM. The CDR3 has 15 residues. CDR3 bases: TGTGCCAGCAGTTTAGTGGGACTCCGCACAGATACGCAGTATTTT. It codes for CASSLVGLRTDTQYF.

There are many counts of this clonotype. The V and J genes are TRBV10-3 and TRBJ1-6, with TRBD1 matching 9 bases. This CDR3 contains 15 residues. Germline values: CDR1 ENHRY, CDR2 SYGVKD. With 3 bases clipped from V and 4 bases from J, the junction kept 1 base outside the gene matches. CDR3 sequence reads: CAISEGTGYNSPLHF. Here the CDR3 DNA reads TGTGCCATCAGTGAAGGGACAGGGTATAATTCACCCCTCCACTTT.

This clonotype appeared many times. This chain joins TRBV20-1 and TRBJ1-6; D might be TRBD1 (5 bases). V was pared by 3 bases and J by 7 bases, with 10 bases between. Germline loops: CDR1 DFQATT, CDR2 SNEGSKA (reference sequence). This CDR3 is built from 13 residues. The CDR3 spells CSASRQRNSPLHF. CDR3 DNA sequence: TGCAGTGCTAGTAGACAGCGAAATTCACCCCTCCACTTT.

This clonotype was counted many times. This chain links TRBV6-6 with TRBJ2-5; no reliable D call. V lost 0 bases to trimming and J lost 1 base, with 6 bases between them. This CDR3 spans 14 amino acids. CDR1 is MNHNY and CDR2 is SVGAGI in the germline V gene (reference sequence). This CDR3 reads CASSYSTLQETQYF. Here the CDR3 DNA reads TGTGCCAGCAGTTACTCGACCCTCCAAGAGACCCAGTACTTC.

In its sample, this clonotype was seen many times. J is TRBJ1-1 and V is TRBV28, with no clear D. With 6 bases removed from V and 4 bases from J, the gap between germline ends came to 18 bases. The CDR3 runs 15 residues. Germline lookup yields CDR1 MDHEN and CDR2 SYDVKM. The CDR3 is CASRVRFGQLTEAFF. The DNA for the CDR3 is TGTGCCAGCAGGGTACGATTTGGGCAACTCACTGAAGCTTTCTTT.

Many counts were recorded for this clonotype. This chain connects TRBV6-2 or TRBV6-3 to TRBJ2-1, with TRBD2 matching over 8 bases. Trimming removed 5 bases from V and 7 bases from J; junction bases left unmatched: 10. CDR1 and CDR2 (germline): MNHEY, SVGEGT. The CDR3 extends over 15 amino acids. This chain's CDR3 is CASSESGGPWNEQFF. In DNA, the CDR3 is TGTGCCAGCAGTGAATCGGGGGGGCCTTGGAATGAGCAGTTCTTC.

This clonotype was detected ten times or more. This chain connects TRBV4-2 to TRBJ1-5, with 7 bases aligning to TRBD1. Germline V gene data show CDR1 as LGHNA and CDR2 as YNFKEQ. V shed 0 bases, J shed 0 bases, and the junction held 5 bases outside the gene matches. This CDR3 has 17 amino acids. CDR3 residues: CASSQDTGQASNQPQHF. In nucleotides, the CDR3 is TGTGCCAGCAGCCAAGATACCGGACAGGCTAGCAATCAGCCCCAGCATTTT.

This clonotype was observed many times. The V call is TRBV27, the J call TRBJ1-1; D not certain. The V gene lost 8 bases and the J gene lost 2 bases, with 15 bases spanning the gap. From germline, CDR1 is MNHEY and CDR2 SMNVEV (reference sequence). This CDR3 has 14 amino acids. CDR3 nucleotides: TGTGCCAGCGCTCTCCTTGAACCCAACACTGAAGCTTTCTTT. Protein product: CASALLEPNTEAFF.

This clonotype occurred many times. V gene TRBV19 combines with J gene TRBJ1-1, with D tentatively TRBD1 (5 bases). This CDR3 comprises 18 residues. The germline V gene encodes CDR1 LNHDA and CDR2 SQIVND (reference sequence). V was shortened by 7 bases and J by 3 bases, with 27 bases between the two germline ends. CDR3 residues: CASTREGRWVKVDTEAFF. CDR3 coding DNA: TGTGCCAGTACCCGGGAGGGGCGCTGGGTGAAGGTAGACACTGAAGCTTTCTTT.

At least ten counts were recorded for this clonotype. This chain uses TRBV4-1 with TRBJ2-7; the match to TRBD1 covers 7 bases. The ends lost 2 bases at V and 0 bases at J; junction bases unmatched: 13. CDR1 and CDR2 (germline): MGHRA, YSYEKL. The CDR3 is made up of 18 amino acids. DNA for the CDR3: TGCGCCAGCAGCCAACAGACTCCAGAGACAGGGATCTCCTACGAGCAGTACTTC. This translates into CASSQQTPETGISYEQYF.

The table lists this clonotype with many counts. The CDR3 DNA reads TGTGCCAGCAGCTTATCCCGGACAAGCACAGATACGCAGTATTTT. Encoded protein: CASSLSRTSTDTQYF. The V call is TRBV7-2, the J call TRBJ2-3; a weak D match, TRBD1 (5 bases). Germline CDR1 reads SGHTA; CDR2 reads FQGNSA. The CDR3 loop spans 15 amino acids. The V end lost 2 bases, the J end lost 0 bases, and 9 bases lay between the germline ends.

This clonotype was counted at least ten times. This chain links TRBV20-1 with TRBJ1-1; D unresolved. CDR3 length: 13 amino acids. Trimming removed 6 bases at V and 1 base at J, with 12 bases between. Germline loops: CDR1 DFQATT, CDR2 SNEGSKA (reference sequence). The CDR3 coding sequence is TGCAGTGCCCTGGAGGGATGGAACACTGAAGCTTTCTTT. Its translation is CSALEGWNTEAFF.

There are many counts of this clonotype. The CDR3 is CSARDLRGQFF. The DNA of the CDR3 is TGCAGTGCTAGAGACCTCAGGGGTCAGTTCTTC. V gene TRBV20-1 combines with J gene TRBJ2-1; D perhaps matches TRBD1 (6 bases). The CDR3 has 11 amino acids. The germline V gene encodes CDR1 DFQATT and CDR2 SNEGSKA (reference sequence). The ends were cut back, 0 bases at V and 13 bases at J, with 10 bases in the middle.

This clonotype occurred many times. This rearrangement joins TRBV24-1 to TRBJ2-1; 13 bases are shared with TRBD2. The germline CDR1 and CDR2 sequences are KGHDR and SFDVKD. Trimming at V came to 3 bases and at J to 6 bases, leaving 4 bases not matched to a gene. CDR3 size: 16 residues. The DNA of the CDR3 is TGTGCCACCAGTGATCGACTAGCGGGGGGAGGCAATGAGCAGTTCTTC. Residues: CATSDRLAGGGNEQFF.

This clonotype was recorded many times. This chain uses TRBV10-3 with TRBJ1-5, with D possibly being TRBD1 (5 bases). Deletions cut 6 bases from V and 5 bases from J, with 8 bases between. Germline V CDR1 and CDR2: ENHRY, SYGVKD. This CDR3 is 12 amino acids long. This chain's CDR3 is CAIRGVDQPQHF. As DNA, the CDR3 is TGTGCCATCAGGGGGGTGGATCAGCCCCAGCATTTT.

The sample holds many counts of this clonotype. The V and J genes are TRBV5-6 and TRBJ1-2, with 8 nucleotides matching TRBD1. Germline CDR1 and CDR2: SGHDT and YYEEEE. This CDR3 comprises 13 residues. V lost 1 base and J lost 8; bases outside the gene matches: 4. The CDR3 is CASSLQGAYGYTF. CDR3 sequence (DNA): TGTGCCAGCAGCTTGCAGGGGGCGTACGGCTACACCTTC.

This clonotype showed up many times. V usage is TRBV28 and J usage is TRBJ2-1, with TRBD2 identical over 9 bases. J gave up 6 bases and V 0 bases, and 3 bases lay outside the gene matches. The CDR3 covers 15 residues. Germline CDR1 MDHEN, CDR2 SYDVKM. The DNA for the CDR3 is TGTGCCAGCAGTTTATGGGGCGGGGGGGGCAATGAGCAGTTCTTC. Translation: CASSLWGGGGNEQFF.

Many counts were recorded for this clonotype. This chain uses TRBV7-9 with TRBJ1-3; D is perhaps TRBD1 (6 bases). The CDR3 extends over 12 amino acids. Germline V lookup: CDR1 SEHNR, CDR2 FQNEAQ (reference sequence). V lost 5 bases to trimming and J lost 11 bases, with 13 bases between them. The CDR3 DNA reads TGTGCCAGCAGCGCACGACAGGAGGCCATATATTTT. It codes for CASSARQEAIYF. Full variable domain (rest looked up from reference TRBV7-9 and TRBJ1-3): DTGVSQNPRHKITKRGQNVTFRCDPISEHNRLYWYRQTLGQGPEFLTYFQNEAQLEKSRLLSDRFSAERPKGSFSTLEIQRTEQGDSAMYLCASSARQEAIYFGEGSWLTVV.

The chain employs TRBV15 and TRBJ2-3, with 7 nucleotides matching TRBD1. Unmatched junction bases numbered 20, after V lost 10 bases and J lost 4 bases. The CDR3 has 17 amino acids. Germline V CDR1 and CDR2: LNHNV, YYDKDF (reference sequence). The CDR3 bases are TGTGCCAACCGCAGACCCCCGCGACAGGGTATCCCAGATACGCAGTATTTT. It yields the protein CANRRPPRQGIPDTQYF.

This clonotype appeared many times. A read error may account for a junction end that differs from germline. J is TRBJ1-1 and V is TRBV5-5; a weak D match, TRBD1 (5 bases). Looked up from germline, CDR1 is SGHKS and CDR2 is YYEKEE (reference sequence). The CDR3 consists of 13 residues. The CDR3 sequence: CVSRLLGGTEAFF. Here the CDR3 DNA reads TGTGTCAGCAGACTACTTGGGGGGACTGAAGCTTTCTTT.

This clonotype has a count of ten or more. The chain links TRBV12-3 or TRBV12-4 to TRBJ1-5, with TRBD1 matching over 7 bases. Unmatched junction bases numbered 11, after V lost 5 bases and J lost 4 bases. The CDR3 extends over 16 amino acids. The CDR3 protein is CASSPETGFGNQPQHF. CDR3 sequence (DNA): TGTGCCAGCAGTCCAGAGACAGGGTTTGGTAATCAGCCCCAGCATTTT.

The table lists this clonotype with many counts. The genes are TRBV2 and TRBJ2-5; weak D call: TRBD1 (6 bases). The germline CDR1 and CDR2 sequences are SNHLY and FYNNEI. The CDR3 loop spans 11 amino acids. Between the trimmed V and J ends, which lost 8 bases and 2 bases, there was a span of 6 bases. Here the CDR3 DNA reads TGTGCCAGCGGACAGCAAGAGACCCAGTACTTC. It codes for CASGQQETQYF.